A selection of T cell receptor beta chains follows, all from one sample in a study of cytomegalovirus exposure and HLA in healthy donors. Measured with immunoSEQ multiplex PCR; TCRdb has only the in-frame clones, and not every one. The sample table includes 100,000 to 150,000 clones. Sequenced: PBMCs. The receptors stem from a woman between 40 and 50 years old in good health and CMV-seronegative. CDR3s include the opening cysteine and the closing phenylalanine or tryptophan. Fields, in order: V gene, J gene, D gene, clone size, CDR3 protein, CDR3 DNA. D genes are given only for firm matches. Expanded clones are given a class, and other clones once, few, many or no size at all.

TRBV18	TRBJ2-3	.	.	CASSPFAGYTDTQYF	TGTGCCAGCTCACCATTTGCAGGGTACACAGATACGCAGTATTTT
TRBV9	TRBJ2-6	.	.	CASSARFPGANVLTF	TGTGCCAGCAGTGCCAGGTTCCCTGGGGCCAACGTCCTGACTTTC
TRBV15	TRBJ1-3	TRBD1	.	CATSRQKRSAGGGNTIYF	TGTGCCACCAGCAGGCAAAAGAGGTCGGCAGGGGGCGGAAACACCATATATTTT
TRBV11-1	TRBJ2-2	.	.	CASRDSGQNTGELFF	TGTGCCAGCAGAGATTCGGGACAAAACACCGGGGAGCTGTTTTTT
TRBV18	TRBJ2-7	TRBD1	.	CASSPYYDRGFTYEQYF	TGTGCCAGCTCACCATACTACGACAGGGGCTTTACCTACGAGCAGTACTTC
TRBV7-9	TRBJ1-2	TRBD1	.	CASSPTGANYRGYTF	TGTGCCAGCAGCCCTACAGGGGCCAACTATAGGGGCTACACCTTC
TRBV5-1	TRBJ2-3	.	.	CASSLSTNQRNLEYF	TGCGCCAGCAGCTTGTCCACCAACCAAAGAAACTTGGAGTATTTT
TRBV2	TRBJ1-1	TRBD1	.	CASSKQGENTEAFF	TGTGCCAGCAGTAAACAGGGGGAGAACACTGAAGCTTTCTTT
TRBV7-2	TRBJ2-3	.	.	CASSFMRGGEDTQYF	TGTGCCAGCAGCTTCATGCGGGGCGGCGAAGATACGCAGTATTTT
TRBV4-1	TRBJ1-5	.	.	CASSSPGSNQPQHF	TGCGCCAGCAGTTCTCCAGGTAGCAATCAGCCCCAGCATTTT
TRBV6-4	TRBJ1-2	.	medium-sized	CASSDSDSPGYGYTF	TGTGCCAGCAGTGACTCGGACAGTCCAGGCTATGGCTACACCTTC
TRBV18	TRBJ1-1	.	.	CASSRAGTGTEAFF	TGTGCCAGCTCACGGGCGGGGACGGGGACTGAAGCTTTCTTT
TRBV10-3	TRBJ2-1	.	.	CAISEAVDEQFF	TGTGCCATCAGTGAGGCGGTCGATGAGCAGTTCTTC
TRBV5-6	TRBJ2-2	TRBD1	.	CASSLPGGPSDTGELFF	TGTGCCAGCAGCTTGCCAGGGGGCCCCTCTGACACCGGGGAGCTGTTTTTT
TRBV4-3	TRBJ2-2	TRBD1	.	CASSTHPGQGAGELFF	TGCGCCAGCAGCACTCATCCGGGACAGGGTGCCGGGGAGCTGTTTTTT
TRBV5-1	TRBJ2-2	TRBD2	.	CASSLSRGASTGELFF	TGCGCCAGCAGCTTGTCGCGGGGGGCGTCCACCGGGGAGCTGTTTTTT
TRBV15	TRBJ2-2	.	.	CATQRPRRTPNTGELFF	TGTGCCACCCAGAGACCACGTAGGACACCAAACACCGGGGAGCTGTTTTTT
TRBV27	TRBJ2-7	.	.	CASSLQGGAYEQYF	TGTGCCAGCAGCTTACAGGGAGGCGCCTACGAGCAGTACTTC
TRBV6-5	TRBJ1-1	.	.	CASSYSSLPNTEAFF	TGTGCCAGCAGTTACTCGAGTCTGCCGAACACTGAAGCTTTCTTT
TRBV21-1	TRBJ1-4	.	.	CASSTKVDREDGNEKLFF	TGTGCCAGCAGCACAAAGGTGGACAGGGAGGACGGTAATGAAAAACTGTTTTTT
TRBV6-6	TRBJ2-5	.	.	CASSYGGGGETQYF	TGTGCCAGCAGTTACGGGGGAGGGGGAGAGACCCAGTACTTC
TRBV5-1	TRBJ2-2	.	.	CASSQDRNTGELFF	TGCGCCAGCAGCCAAGACAGGAACACCGGGGAGCTGTTTTTT
TRBV5-5	TRBJ2-6	.	.	CASSSASPGANVLTF	TGTGCCAGCAGTTCTGCTAGCCCTGGGGCCAACGTCCTGACTTTC
TRBV4-3	TRBJ2-1	.	.	CASSQGGSSYNEQFF	TGCGCCAGCAGCCAAGGAGGGAGCTCCTACAATGAGCAGTTCTTC
TRBV5-1	TRBJ1-5	.	.	CASSFQSNQPQHF	TGCGCCAGCAGCTTCCAGAGCAATCAGCCCCAGCATTTT
TRBV5-1	TRBJ2-1	.	.	CASSLGFGFGYNEQFF	TGCGCCAGCAGCTTGGGCTTTGGTTTCGGGTACAATGAGCAGTTCTTC
TRBV7-2	TRBJ1-1	TRBD1	.	CASSPGQASEAFF	TGTGCCAGCAGCCCGGGACAGGCATCTGAAGCTTTCTTT
TRBV5-1	TRBJ1-4	.	.	CASSLVGGPNEKLFF	TGCGCCAGCAGCTTGGTGGGGGGTCCTAATGAAAAACTGTTTTTT
TRBV7-2	TRBJ2-1	.	.	CASSPPPGVPYNEQFF	TGTGCCAGCAGCCCCCCTCCGGGAGTACCCTACAATGAGCAGTTCTTC
TRBV18	TRBJ2-7	TRBD1	.	CASSTAGTGGFEQYF	TGTGCCAGCTCAACAGCCGGGACAGGGGGCTTCGAGCAGTACTTC
TRBV5-4	TRBJ2-5	.	.	CASSNYPGGQETQYF	TGTGCCAGCAGCAACTATCCCGGGGGCCAAGAGACCCAGTACTTC
TRBV15	TRBJ2-3	.	.	CATSRVNSFTDTQYF	TGTGCCACCAGCAGAGTTAACAGCTTCACAGATACGCAGTATTTT
TRBV6-4	TRBJ2-2	TRBD2	.	CASSIAGGTGELFF	TGTGCCAGCAGTATCGCCGGGGGGACCGGGGAGCTGTTTTTT
TRBV11-1	TRBJ1-1	.	.	CASELTGKAFF	TGTGCCAGCGAGCTAACAGGGAAAGCTTTCTTT
TRBV28	TRBJ1-6	TRBD1	.	CASSPWDSGPRSPLHF	TGTGCCAGCAGTCCGTGGGACAGTGGGCCGAGGTCACCCCTCCACTTT
TRBV5-1	TRBJ2-3	TRBD1	.	CASSFSGGDLDTQYF	TGCGCCAGCAGCTTTTCAGGGGGCGATCTAGATACGCAGTATTTT
TRBV11-2	TRBJ1-1	TRBD1	.	CASSLRIGQGREPFF	TGTGCCAGCAGCTTAAGAATAGGACAGGGAAGGGAACCTTTCTTT
TRBV19	TRBJ2-7	TRBD1	.	CASSMAFDRDYEQYF	TGTGCCAGTAGTATGGCTTTCGACAGGGACTACGAGCAGTACTTC
TRBV7-9	TRBJ1-1	TRBD1	.	CASSLAPGTANTEAFF	TGTGCCAGCAGCTTGGCCCCCGGGACAGCGAACACTGAAGCTTTCTTT
TRBV7-3	TRBJ2-1	TRBD1	.	CASSSDRAHNEQFF	TGTGCCAGCAGCTCGGACAGGGCCCACAATGAGCAGTTCTTC
TRBV5-5	TRBJ1-1	.	.	CASSLAGTLNTEAFF	TGTGCCAGCAGCTTGGCCGGTACCCTCAACACTGAAGCTTTCTTT
TRBV19	TRBJ1-6	.	.	CASSSPPRANSPLHF	TGTGCCAGTAGTAGCCCCCCCAGGGCTAATTCACCCCTCCACTTT
TRBV7-8	TRBJ1-5	.	.	CASSDGGYQPQHF	TGTGCCAGCAGCGACGGAGGTTATCAGCCCCAGCATTTT
TRBV7-2	TRBJ2-5	.	.	CASSFRATQYF	TGTGCCAGCAGCTTCAGGGCTACCCAGTACTTC
TRBV19	TRBJ1-2	.	.	CASSTDRVEDYGYTF	TGTGCCAGTAGTACCGACCGCGTTGAGGACTATGGCTACACCTTC
TRBV9	TRBJ2-1	.	.	CASSALTNEQFF	TGTGCCAGCAGCGCCCTCACTAATGAGCAGTTCTTC
TRBV10-3	TRBJ1-3	TRBD1	.	CAISAGTDLGNTIYF	TGTGCCATCAGTGCCGGGACAGACCTTGGAAACACCATATATTTT
TRBV2	TRBJ2-5	.	.	CASSEQGETQYF	TGTGCCAGCAGTGAACAGGGAGAGACCCAGTACTTC